This T cell receptor (beta chain) was profiled in a study of blood T cell repertoires in COVID-19. Whole-study context: Spain, Italy and the United States supplied samples that represented acute and convalescent COVID-19. In each case, the material was cDNA or gDNA derived from T cells, B-cell-depleted T cells, or PBMCs.

V lost 1 base to trimming and J lost 6 bases, with 13 bases between them. Germline CDR1 is LNHDA and CDR2 is SQIVND (reference sequence). The CDR3 is 16 residues long. As handled by the study authors: Estimation of nucleated cell counts relied on the amplification of reference gene primers. This table comes from immunoSEQ multiplex PCR, and its TCRdb copy is limited to in-frame clones, with some not included. That table gives V, J and clone size, and the DNA gave D and trimming. The sample shows some 100,000 clones, approximately 84% of them seen only once. Material: peripheral blood. The receptor comes from a young man in a cohort sampled during active COVID-19. The chain links TRBV19 to TRBJ1-6; unclear D gene. The CDR3: CASSIALRRGNSPLHF. For the CDR3, the DNA is TGTGCCAGTAGTATAGCTCTAAGGCGAGGTAATTCACCCCTCCACTTT.